These T cell receptor beta chains were read from a single sample in a study of cytomegalovirus exposure and HLA in healthy donors. Data came from immunoSEQ multiplex PCR; TCRdb stores just in-frame clones and leaves some out. The sample has about 58,000 clones, more than 75% seen once. The sample was PBMCs. These receptors were obtained from a man aged 18 to 30 in good health and CMV-seronegative. The CDR3 runs from the conserved cysteine through the conserved F or W. D genes are given only for firm matches. Clone size is shown for a subset of rows, as once, few, many or a class of expanded clone.

TRBV5-6	TRBJ2-1	TRBD1	-	TGTGCCACCCTCAGGGGACAGAGTTACAATGAGCAGTTCTTC	CATLRGQSYNEQFF
TRBV9	TRBJ2-1	-	-	TGTGCCAGCAGCGTAGAGGGGGGGAGCGGGAATGAGCAGTTCTTC	CASSVEGGSGNEQFF
TRBV4-1	TRBJ1-3	-	-	TGCGCCAGCAGCCAAGTTAACAGTCTCTCTGGAAACACCATATATTTT	CASSQVNSLSGNTIYF
TRBV7-8	TRBJ2-3	-	once	TGTGCCAGCAGCTTAGCAGCGATTAGCACAGATACGCAGTATTTT	CASSLAAISTDTQYF
TRBV7-6	TRBJ1-3	-	-	TGTGCCAGCAGCCTATCTAACTCTGGAAACACCATATATTTT	CASSLSNSGNTIYF
TRBV5-1	TRBJ2-2	-	-	TGCGCCAGCAGCTCGTTGGGCGGGTTCGCGAACACCGGGGAGCTGTTTTTT	CASSSLGGFANTGELFF
TRBV4-1	TRBJ1-4	-	-	TGCGCCAGCAGCCAAGATGGGGGCGGGAATGAAAAACTGTTTTTT	CASSQDGGGNEKLFF
TRBV18	TRBJ2-1	-	-	TGTGCCAGCTCACCGCAGGGCGGCAATGAGCAGTTCTTC	CASSPQGGNEQFF
TRBV19	TRBJ1-5	-	-	TGTGCCAGTACCGGAGGGACGTACGGTCAGCCCCAGCATTTT	CASTGGTYGQPQHF
TRBV6-5	TRBJ2-1	-	-	TGTGCCAGCAGTTACGCAGGAGGGACGGGGGAGCAGTTCTTC	CASSYAGGTGEQFF
TRBV6-1	TRBJ1-2	TRBD1	-	TGTGCCAGCAAACCGGGACAGGGGGACTATGGCTACACCTTC	CASKPGQGDYGYTF
TRBV27	TRBJ2-1	-	-	TGTGCCAGCAGTTTCGGCAATGAGCAGTTCTTC	CASSFGNEQFF
TRBV27	TRBJ1-1	-	-	TGTGCCAGCAGTAGACAGGAGAACACTGAAGCTTTCTTT	CASSRQENTEAFF
TRBV18	TRBJ2-7	-	-	TGTGCCAGCTCACCCCTTGAAACGGGGAACGAGCAGTACTTC	CASSPLETGNEQYF
TRBV6-5	TRBJ2-7	TRBD1	-	TGTGCCAGCAGTCAACAGGGGGACGAGCAGTACTTC	CASSQQGDEQYF
TRBV28	TRBJ1-5	-	once	TGTGCCAGCAGGTCCAGGGAGGGTCAGCCCCAGCATTTT	CASRSREGQPQHF
TRBV4-1	TRBJ2-1	TRBD2	-	TGCGCCAGCAGCCAAACTAGCGTTACCGGGGATGAGCAGTTCTTC	CASSQTSVTGDEQFF
TRBV11-2	TRBJ1-1	-	-	TGTGCCAGCAGTTTGCTATTTCACACTGAAGCTTTCTTT	CASSLLFHTEAFF
TRBV6-1	TRBJ1-2	-	once	TGTGCCAGCAGTGCTGCCCTAGCAACCTTCTATGGCTACACCTTC	CASSAALATFYGYTF
TRBV9	TRBJ2-5	TRBD2	-	TGTGCCAGCAGCGCCACCGGGACTAGGGGAGAGACCCAGTACTTC	CASSATGTRGETQYF
TRBV6-5	TRBJ1-1	-	few	TGTGCCAGCAGTTACAGGGGGTATTTGGCTGAAGCTTTCTTT	CASSYRGYLAEAFF
TRBV19	TRBJ1-1	-	-	TGTGCCAGTAGTATCGACAGCAGGAACACTGAAGCTTTCTTT	CASSIDSRNTEAFF
TRBV4-1	TRBJ2-5	-	-	TGCGCCAGCAGCACGGTATACCAAGAGACCCAGTACTTC	CASSTVYQETQYF
TRBV14	TRBJ2-1	TRBD2	-	TGTGCCAGCAGCCACTCTAGCGGGAGTTACAATGAGCAGTTCTTC	CASSHSSGSYNEQFF
TRBV5-6	TRBJ2-1	-	-	TGTGCCAGCAGCTTGGCGGTAGCGGTACGTCCTAATAAGGATGAGCAGTTCTTC	CASSLAVAVRPNKDEQFF
TRBV2	TRBJ2-4	-	-	TGTGCCAGCAGTGAAGCCGAGGAGGACATTCAGTACTTC	CASSEAEEDIQYF
TRBV19	TRBJ2-6	-	-	TGTGCCAGTAGTATTGCGGCAGCCGGGGCCAACGTCCTGACTTTC	CASSIAAAGANVLTF
TRBV7-8	TRBJ2-7	-	-	TGTGCCAGCGTCGGGTTCTACGAGCAGTACTTC	CASVGFYEQYF